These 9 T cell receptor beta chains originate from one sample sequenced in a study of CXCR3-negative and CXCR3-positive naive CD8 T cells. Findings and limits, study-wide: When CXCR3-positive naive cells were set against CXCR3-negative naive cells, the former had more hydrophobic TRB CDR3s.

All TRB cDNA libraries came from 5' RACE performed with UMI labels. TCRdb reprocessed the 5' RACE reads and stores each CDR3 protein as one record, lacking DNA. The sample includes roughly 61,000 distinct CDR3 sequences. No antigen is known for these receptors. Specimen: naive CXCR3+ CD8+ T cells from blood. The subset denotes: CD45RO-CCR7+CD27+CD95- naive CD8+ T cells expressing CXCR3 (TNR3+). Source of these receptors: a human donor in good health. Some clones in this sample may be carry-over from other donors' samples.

This chain's CDR3 is CASSQDREGAIGYTF. The chain recombines TRBV4-3 with TRBJ1-2; the D gene TCRdb calls, TRBD1, cannot be checked with no DNA. Germline-derived CDR1 and CDR2 are LGHNA and YSLEER. There are 15 residues in the CDR3.

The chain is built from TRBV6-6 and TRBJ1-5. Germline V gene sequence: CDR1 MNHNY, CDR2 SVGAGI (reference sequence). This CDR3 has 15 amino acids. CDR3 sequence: CASSSASPIYQPQHF.

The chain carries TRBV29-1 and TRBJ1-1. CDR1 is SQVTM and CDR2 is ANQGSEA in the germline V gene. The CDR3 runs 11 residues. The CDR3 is CSASENTEAFF.

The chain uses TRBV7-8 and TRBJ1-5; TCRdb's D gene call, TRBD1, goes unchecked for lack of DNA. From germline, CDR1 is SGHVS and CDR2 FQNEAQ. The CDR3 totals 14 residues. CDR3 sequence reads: CASSSGTGAQPQHF.

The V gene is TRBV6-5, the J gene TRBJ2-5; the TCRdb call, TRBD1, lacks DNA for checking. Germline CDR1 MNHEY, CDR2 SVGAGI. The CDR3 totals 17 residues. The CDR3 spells CASSYYFKSGQQETQYF.

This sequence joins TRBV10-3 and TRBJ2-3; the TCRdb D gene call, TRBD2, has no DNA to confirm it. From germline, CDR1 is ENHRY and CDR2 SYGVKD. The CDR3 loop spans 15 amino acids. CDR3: CAIGVEGGFTDTQYF.

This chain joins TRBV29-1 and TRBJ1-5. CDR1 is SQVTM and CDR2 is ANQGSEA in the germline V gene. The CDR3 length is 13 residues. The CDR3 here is CSVQDLYNQPQHF.

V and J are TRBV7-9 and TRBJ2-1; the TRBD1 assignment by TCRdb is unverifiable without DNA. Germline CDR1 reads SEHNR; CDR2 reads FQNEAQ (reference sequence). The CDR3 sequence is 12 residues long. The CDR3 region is CAAVGAGNEQFF.

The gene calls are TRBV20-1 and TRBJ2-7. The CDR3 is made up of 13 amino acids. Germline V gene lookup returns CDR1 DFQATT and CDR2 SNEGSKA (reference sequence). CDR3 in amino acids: CSGQDGYFYEQYF.